This T cell receptor (beta chain) was sequenced in a study of CD8+ T cells in alopecia areata. Study as a whole: It was oral tofacitinib, at 5 to 10 mg twice daily, that treated patients received. The percentage of affected scalp area served as the score of severity for treated patients.

This CDR3 spans 15 amino acids. Between the trimmed V and J ends, which lost 0 bases and 3 bases, there was a span of 13 bases. Germline assignment: CDR1 SGDLS and CDR2 YYNGEE. The sequencing template was cDNA reverse transcribed from extracted RNA. The repertoire was sequenced with immunoSEQ multiplex PCR; TCRdb's copy has only in-frame clones and lacks some. There are fewer than 350,000 clones in the sample; nearly 60% occur only once, and more than 1.5% lies in the top ten. Treatment here: oral pan-JAK inhibitor, 5-10 mg twice daily. Patients with alopecia areata provided lesional scalp punch biopsies as well as peripheral blood.

This receptor was taken from a human donor with alopecia areata. The sample was CD4+ T cells sorted from blood, taken at week 24, from a patient treated with tofacitinib. The J gene is TRBJ2-7, the V gene TRBV9; tentatively, D is TRBD1 (5 bases). The CDR3 DNA follows: TGTGCCAGCAGCGTAGAGGCAGGGATGGTCTACGAGCAGTACTTC. It codes for CASSVEAGMVYEQYF. Using reference TRBV9 and TRBJ2-7 for the parts outside the CDR3, the full variable domain is DSGVTQTPKHLITATGQRVTLRCSPRSGDLSVYWYQQSLDQGLQFLIQYYNGEERAKGNILERFSAQQFPDLHSELNLSSLELGDSALYFCASSVEAGMVYEQYFGPGTRLTVT.